The clone carrying this T cell receptor beta chain was recorded many times. The target antigen is unknown. This record belongs to a study of T-cell reconstitution after alpha-beta-depleted transplantation in children. Study-level results: As was reported, about two months after transplant, alpha-beta T cells came from several hundred expanded graft clones. After transplant, high TCRbeta diversity at day 60 in some patients arose from surviving recipient T cells and thymic progenitors.

During its preparation, the TCRbeta library received unique molecular identifiers. TCRdb re-derived calls from the PCR reads in MiXCR, one entry per CDR3 protein. The data show 250,000 or so distinct CDR3 sequences, around 7.8% seen once. The CDR3 length is 11 residues. V lost 7 bases to trimming and J lost 5 bases, with 8 bases between them. Germline V gene data show CDR1 as MDHEN and CDR2 as SYDVKM. Sequencing was performed on PBMCs, mostly from graft donor cells, taken 180 days after TCRalphabeta/CD19-depleted stem cell transplant. The TCR comes from a male patient between 5 and 17 years old who had a stem cell transplant for acute lymphoblastic leukemia, so the T cells may come from the graft donor. The chain joins TRBV28 to TRBJ1-2; TRBD1 might be the D (5 bases). CDR3 coding DNA: TGTGCCAGCACCCAGGGTTATGGCTACACCTTC. Translated, it gives CASTQGYGYTF.